A selection of T cell receptor beta chains follows, all from one sample in a study of beta chain features in type 1 diabetes. The repertoire was sequenced with immunoSEQ multiplex PCR; TCRdb's copy has only in-frame clones and lacks some. The repertoire has roughly 300,000 clones, around 7.6% of them found once; the top ten carry 0.44%. The sample comprised central memory CD4+ T cells from blood. The receptors here all came from a woman in her late teens or twenties in good health. Both conserved end residues are part of each CDR3. A D gene is named only where the DNA matches it firmly. The size of a clone is reported for some rows only, either as once, few or many, or as a class for expanded clones.

CASSLRFASGYTGELFF | TGTGCCAGCAGCTTAAGATTTGCTAGCGGCTACACCGGGGAGCTGTTTTTT | TRBD2 | NA | TRBJ2-2 | TRBV11-2
CASSFSGTGTHEQYF | TGTGCCAGCAGCTTCAGCGGGACAGGGACTCACGAGCAGTACTTC | TRBD1 | NA | TRBJ2-7 | TRBV7-9
CASSLPRPSGNTIYF | TGTGCCAGCAGCTTACCACGGCCCTCTGGAAACACCATATATTTT | NA | few | TRBJ1-3 | TRBV7-9
CASSLARTKEQFF | TGTGCCAGCAGCTTAGCGCGGACCAAGGAGCAGTTCTTC | NA | few | TRBJ2-1 | TRBV7-2
CAISEARALNTEAFF | TGTGCCATCAGTGAGGCCCGCGCCTTGAACACTGAAGCTTTCTTT | NA | NA | TRBJ1-1 | TRBV10-3
CASSRGGPGTDTQYF | TGTGCCAGCAGCCGAGGGGGCCCTGGCACAGATACGCAGTATTTT | TRBD1 | many | TRBJ2-3 | TRBV7-2
CASRLAGSSYNEQFF | TGTGCCAGCAGGCTAGCGGGAAGCTCCTACAATGAGCAGTTCTTC | TRBD2 | NA | TRBJ2-1 | TRBV2
CASSYGPTDTQYF | TGCGCCAGCAGCTACGGGCCAACAGATACGCAGTATTTT | NA | few | TRBJ2-3 | TRBV5-1
CASSERTNTDTQYF | TGTGCCAGCAGTGAGAGGACTAACACAGATACGCAGTATTTT | NA | few | TRBJ2-3 | TRBV2
CASSLVSGHLETQYF | TGTGCCAGCAGCTTAGTTTCGGGACACCTAGAGACCCAGTACTTC | NA | NA | TRBJ2-5 | TRBV7-2
CASSGWGTDTQYF | TGTGCCAGCAGCGGGTGGGGCACAGATACGCAGTATTTT | NA | NA | TRBJ2-3 | TRBV13
CASSLAEYNEQFF | TGTGCCAGCAGCTTAGCGGAGTACAATGAGCAGTTCTTC | NA | many | TRBJ2-1 | TRBV7-2
CASKGGGRRHEQFF | TGTGCCAGTAAAGGGGGCGGGAGGAGGCATGAGCAGTTCTTC | NA | few | TRBJ2-1 | TRBV19
CASIPGTSTYNEQFF | TGTGCCAGCATTCCCGGGACTAGCACCTACAATGAGCAGTTCTTC | TRBD2 | NA | TRBJ2-1 | TRBV6-1
CASRQGLRSGANVLTF | TGTGCCAGCCGACAGGGCCTTAGATCTGGGGCCAACGTCCTGACTTTC | TRBD1 | many | TRBJ2-6 | TRBV28
CASSSHGRTDTQYF | TGTGCCAGCAGCTCTCATGGCCGTACAGATACGCAGTATTTT | NA | NA | TRBJ2-3 | TRBV7-2
CASSYTVRGTDTQYF | TGTGCCAGCAGTTACACGGTCAGGGGAACAGATACGCAGTATTTT | NA | few | TRBJ2-3 | TRBV6-5